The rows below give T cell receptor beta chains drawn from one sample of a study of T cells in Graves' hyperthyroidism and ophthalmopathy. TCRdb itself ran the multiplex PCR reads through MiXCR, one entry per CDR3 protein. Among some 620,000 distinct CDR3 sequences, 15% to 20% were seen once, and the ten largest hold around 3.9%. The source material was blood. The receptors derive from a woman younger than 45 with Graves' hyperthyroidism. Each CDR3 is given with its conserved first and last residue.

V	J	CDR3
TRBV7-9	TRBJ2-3	CASSLGVASGSTDTQYF
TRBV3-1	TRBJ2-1	CASSRRGGQIYNEQFF
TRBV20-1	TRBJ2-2	CSAKDRVGLAGLNTGELFF
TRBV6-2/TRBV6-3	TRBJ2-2	CASSTGLAVNTGELFF
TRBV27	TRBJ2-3	CASSLGVSGTDTQYF
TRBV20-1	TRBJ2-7	CSARDFETSRSREQYF
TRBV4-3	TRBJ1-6	CASSRTDTYSPLHF
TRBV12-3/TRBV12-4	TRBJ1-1	CASILNPGLSDTEAFF
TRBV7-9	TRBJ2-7	CASNVGQGGYEQYF
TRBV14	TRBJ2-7	CASSLLAGALYEQYF
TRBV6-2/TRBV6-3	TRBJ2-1	CASSIAGVGEQFF
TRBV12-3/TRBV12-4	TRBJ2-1	CASSFGQEQFF
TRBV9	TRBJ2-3	CASSVLASSTDTQYF
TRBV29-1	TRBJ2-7	CSVAILGREQYF
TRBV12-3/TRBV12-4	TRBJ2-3	CASSLQGRADTQYF
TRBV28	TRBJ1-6	CASSSRTGTNSPLHF
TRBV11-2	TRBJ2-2	CASSPGGGLITGELFF
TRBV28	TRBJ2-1	CASSGASGRDYNEQFF
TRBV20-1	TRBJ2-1	CSARSGASGINEQFF
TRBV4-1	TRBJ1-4	CASSQGQVDEKLFF
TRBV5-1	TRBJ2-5	CASSLGLSQPYQETQYF
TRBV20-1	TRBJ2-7	CSARGGTPGEQYF
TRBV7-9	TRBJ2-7	CASSLAQRGRTSKEQYF
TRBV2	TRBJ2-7	CASSEQQGVYEQYF
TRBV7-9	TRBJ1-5	CASREGQGIQNQPQHF
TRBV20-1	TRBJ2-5	CSAIIAGAPETQYF
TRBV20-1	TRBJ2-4	CSLAGGLWKNIQYF
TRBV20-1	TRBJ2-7	CSARSSGSEQYF
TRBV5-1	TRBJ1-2	CASRRGEDYGYTF
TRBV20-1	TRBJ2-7	CSARDGVFYEQYF
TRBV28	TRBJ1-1	CASSLDVGVNTEAFF
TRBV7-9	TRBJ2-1	CASSLAPEFEQFF
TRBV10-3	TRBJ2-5	CAISGGTQGQEETQYF
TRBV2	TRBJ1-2	CASSEIRGPSYGYTF
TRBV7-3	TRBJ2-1	CASSLLAESGYEQFF
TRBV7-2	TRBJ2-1	CASSSGGRESYNEQFF
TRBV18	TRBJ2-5	CASSPGLGQGETQYF